The 10 T cell receptor beta chains presented below share a single source sample, sequenced in a study of blood T cell repertoires in COVID-19. Profiled with immunoSEQ multiplex PCR; TCRdb holds only in-frame clones, not every one. Counted here are almost 65,000 clones, about 90% occurring once; the ten biggest clones make up 40% to 55%. The sequenced material came from peripheral blood. The receptors here all came from a woman aged 55-70 years with COVID-19, enrolled during active disease.

The chain combines TRBV7-9 with TRBJ2-2, with D possibly TRBD2 on 5 matching bases. The ends were cut back, 5 bases at V and 0 bases at J, with 16 bases in the middle. The length of the CDR3 is 17 residues. Germline CDR1 is SEHNR and CDR2 is FQNEAQ (reference sequence). The CDR3 spells CASSQSRGGANTGELFF. For the CDR3, the DNA is TGTGCCAGCAGCCAGTCACGGGGTGGGGCGAACACCGGGGAGCTGTTTTTT.

The genes are TRBV12-3 or TRBV12-4 and TRBJ2-1; unclear D gene. The CDR3 length is 12 residues. V lost 3 bases and J 2 bases, leaving 2 bases between the germline ends. For the CDR3, the DNA is TGTGCCAGCAGTTTCGCCTACAATGAGCAGTTCTTC. Its protein is CASSFAYNEQFF.

V is TRBV10-3 and J is TRBJ2-3, with 12 bases aligning to TRBD2. The germline V gene has CDR1 ENHRY and CDR2 SYGVKD. The CDR3 covers 17 residues. V lost 2 bases, J lost 0 bases, and 3 bases stayed unmatched. Here the CDR3 reads CAISERLAGVSTDTQYF. The CDR3 DNA follows: TGTGCCATCAGTGAGCGACTAGCGGGAGTAAGCACAGATACGCAGTATTTT.

The chain uses TRBV30 and TRBJ1-1; the match to TRBD1 covers 11 bases. CDR1 and CDR2 (germline): GTSNPN, SVGIG (reference sequence). This CDR3 has 12 residues. J gave up 5 bases and V 5 bases, and 1 base lay outside the gene matches. The CDR3 DNA is TGTGCCTGGGGGACAGGGGGGACTGAAGCTTTCTTT. Its translation: CAWGTGGTEAFF.

The chain links TRBV6-5 to TRBJ1-2, with D possibly matching TRBD1 (5 bases). Germline V gene data show CDR1 as MNHEY and CDR2 as SVGAGI. Trimming cost V 2 bases and J 6 bases, with 10 bases left between them. CDR3 length equals 13 residues. CDR3 in amino acids: CASSYKGLDGYTF. Here the CDR3 DNA reads TGTGCCAGCAGTTACAAGGGGCTCGATGGCTACACCTTC.

The chain combines TRBV7-2 with TRBJ2-7; 8 nucleotides line up with TRBD2. The CDR3 runs to 17 residues. The ends lost 1 base at V and 7 bases at J; junction bases unmatched: 15. Germline V gene data show CDR1 as SGHTA and CDR2 as FQGNSA. CDR3 nucleotides: TGTGCCAGCAGCTTAGGGGGAGGTCTCGGGACTAGGGGTGAGCAGTACTTC. Protein product: CASSLGGGLGTRGEQYF.

In its sample, this clone was seen once. CDR3 sequence: CASRGRTGEEKLFF. DNA for the CDR3: TGTGCCAGCCGAGGAAGAACAGGGGAGGAAAAACTGTTTTTT. The V call is TRBV2, the J call TRBJ1-4; 7 nucleotides align to TRBD1. The CDR3 has 14 amino acids. Germline-derived CDR1 and CDR2 are SNHLY and FYNNEI. The V segment lost 8 bases and the J segment 8 bases; nucleotides outside the gene matches: 11.

The CDR3 DNA reads TGTGCCAGCACTATAGGACAGGGGGGGAACTATGGCTACACCTTC. Translation gives CASTIGQGGNYGYTF. The chain is built from TRBV6-5 and TRBJ1-2; 10 nucleotides match TRBD1. Germline V gene data show CDR1 as MNHEY and CDR2 as SVGAGI. The CDR3 spans 15 residues. V was pared by 7 bases and J by 2 bases, with 7 bases of the junction left unmatched.

This chain joins TRBV11-2 and TRBJ2-2; 9 bases line up with TRBD2. J gave up 3 bases and V 4 bases, and 6 bases lay outside the gene matches. CDR1 is SGHAT and CDR2 is FQNNGV in the germline V gene. The CDR3 extends over 16 amino acids. The CDR3 is CASSWVGLADTGELFF. The CDR3 DNA reads TGTGCCAGCAGCTGGGTGGGACTAGCAGACACCGGGGAGCTGTTTTTT.

The chain employs TRBV13 and TRBJ2-7; D gene unclear. The CDR3 loop spans 12 amino acids. Per the germline V gene, CDR1 is PRHDT and CDR2 is FYEKMQ (reference sequence). V was trimmed by 1 base and J by 5 bases, leaving 6 bases between them. The CDR3 here is CASSLEADEQYF. The DNA for the CDR3 is TGTGCCAGCAGCTTAGAGGCGGACGAGCAGTACTTC.